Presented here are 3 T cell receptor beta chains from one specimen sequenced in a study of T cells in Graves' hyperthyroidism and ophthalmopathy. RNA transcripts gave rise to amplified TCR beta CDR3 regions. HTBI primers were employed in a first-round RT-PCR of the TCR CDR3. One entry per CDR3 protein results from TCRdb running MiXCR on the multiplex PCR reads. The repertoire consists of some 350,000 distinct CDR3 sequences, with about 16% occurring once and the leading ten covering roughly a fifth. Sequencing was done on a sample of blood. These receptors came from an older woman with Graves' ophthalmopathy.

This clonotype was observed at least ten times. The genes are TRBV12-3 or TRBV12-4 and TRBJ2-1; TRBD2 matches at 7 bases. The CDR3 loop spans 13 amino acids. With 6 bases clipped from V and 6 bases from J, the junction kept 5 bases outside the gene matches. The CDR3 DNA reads TGTGCCAGCAGGGTCGGCGGGGGCAATGAGCAGTTCTTC. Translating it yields CASRVGGGNEQFF.

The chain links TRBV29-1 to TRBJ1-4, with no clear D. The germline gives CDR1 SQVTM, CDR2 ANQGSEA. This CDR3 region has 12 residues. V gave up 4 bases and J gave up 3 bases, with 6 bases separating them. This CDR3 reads CSVGAANEKLFF. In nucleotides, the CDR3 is TGCAGCGTTGGGGCGGCTAATGAAAAACTGTTTTTT.

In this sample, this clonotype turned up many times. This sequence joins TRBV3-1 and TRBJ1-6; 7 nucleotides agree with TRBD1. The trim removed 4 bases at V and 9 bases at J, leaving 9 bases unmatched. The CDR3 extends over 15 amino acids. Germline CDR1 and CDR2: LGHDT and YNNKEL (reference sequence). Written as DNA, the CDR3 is TGTGCCAGCAGCCTCCAAGGACAGGTGGCTTCACCCCTCCACTTT. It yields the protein CASSLQGQVASPLHF.